This T cell receptor beta chain was found in a study of T cell changes during pregnancy in multiple sclerosis. Generated by immunoSEQ multiplex PCR, the TCRdb table keeps only in-frame clones and is missing some. The sample carries tens of thousands of clones, 70% to 90% recorded once. The specimen comprised CD8+ T cells from peripheral blood mononuclear cells, sampled in the second trimester of pregnancy. This receptor was identified in a female donor with multiple sclerosis, enrolled in a pregnancy study.

This chain's CDR3 is CASSISRQGAYEQYF. As DNA, the CDR3 is TGTGCCAGCAGCATCAGTAGGCAGGGGGCTTACGAGCAGTACTTC. V and J are TRBV7-9 and TRBJ2-7; 8 bases match TRBD1. This CDR3 contains 15 residues. After removal of 5 bases from V and 4 bases from J, the junction contained 10 bases not matched to a gene. Germline lookup yields CDR1 SEHNR and CDR2 FQNEAQ (reference sequence).